Below are 22 T cell receptor beta chains sequenced from a single sample in a study of blood T cell repertoires in COVID-19. Some clones are missing from TCRdb's copy, which holds only in-frame ones; the method was immunoSEQ multiplex PCR. The data hold more than 250,000 clones, with approximately 90% observed a single time. Sample: PBMCs or T cells enriched from blood (not recorded which). These receptors were taken from a woman aged 18-35 years who had recovered from COVID-19.

In the case of this clone: In the same sample, other DNA sequences code for this CDR3. This chain joins TRBV11-2 and TRBJ1-1; D unresolved. The V and J ends lost 5 bases and 3 bases respectively, with 13 bases between them. This CDR3 has 14 amino acids. Looked up from germline, CDR1 is SGHAT and CDR2 is FQNNGV. The CDR3 sequence is CASSLVGGDTEAFF. In DNA, the CDR3 is TGTGCCAGCAGCCTAGTGGGCGGGGACACTGAAGCTTTCTTT.

This rearrangement joins TRBV24-1 to TRBJ2-7; 11 bases are shared with TRBD1. V gave up 3 bases and J gave up 2 bases; unmatched junction bases: 5. Germline CDR1 is KGHDR and CDR2 is SFDVKD. This CDR3 has 16 residues. CDR3 sequence: CATSDTGTGGTYEQYF. DNA of the CDR3: TGTGCCACCAGTGATACCGGGACAGGGGGGACCTACGAGCAGTACTTC.

Written as DNA, the CDR3 is TGTGCCAGCAACCACTCGGGACATATGAACACTGAAGCTTTCTTT. It specifies CASNHSGHMNTEAFF. V usage is TRBV5-6 and J usage is TRBJ1-1; the D gene is possibly TRBD1 (6 bases). From germline, CDR1 is SGHDT and CDR2 YYEEEE. The V and J ends lost 6 bases and 0 bases respectively, with 15 bases between them. The CDR3 covers 15 residues.

This chain joins TRBV27 and TRBJ2-5; 8 nucleotides agree with TRBD1. The CDR3 has 14 residues. CDR1 MNHEY and CDR2 SMNVEV come from the germline V gene (reference sequence). The V gene end was trimmed by 4 bases and the J gene end by 5 bases; junction bases not matched to a gene: 6. CDR3 amino acids: CASSSTGAGETQYF. CDR3 DNA sequence: TGTGCCAGCAGTTCGACAGGGGCGGGGGAGACCCAGTACTTC.

The chain is built from TRBV28 and TRBJ2-1; D gene ambiguous. Looked up from germline, CDR1 is MDHEN and CDR2 is SYDVKM. With 2 bases removed from V and 9 bases from J, the gap between germline ends came to 17 bases. The CDR3 has 15 amino acids. CDR3 nucleotides: TGTGCCAGCAGTTTAATGGGCGAGTTAAGGATTGAGCAGTTCTTC. This gives the protein CASSLMGELRIEQFF.

This sequence joins TRBV7-3 and TRBJ2-3; D might be TRBD2 (6 bases). The CDR3 is made up of 16 amino acids. The V gene's germline CDR1 is SGHTA and CDR2 FQGTGA. With 0 bases removed from V and 3 bases from J, the gap between germline ends came to 13 bases. CDR3 coding DNA: TGTGCCAGCAGCTTAACTAGCGGAGGAGGGACAGATACGCAGTATTTT. Protein product: CASSLTSGGGTDTQYF.

This sequence joins TRBV4-1 and TRBJ2-3; TRBD2 is a possible D gene (5 bases). The V end was cut by 6 bases, the J end by 1 base, with 14 bases between. CDR1 is MGHRA, CDR2 YSYEKL, per germline. The CDR3 loop spans 15 amino acids. In DNA form, the CDR3 reads TGCGCCAGCAGATCTAGCCCTAGTGGCACAGATACGCAGTATTTT. This sequence encodes CASRSSPSGTDTQYF.

The chain links TRBV28 to TRBJ1-2; the D gene is possibly TRBD1 (6 bases). Germline assignment: CDR1 MDHEN and CDR2 SYDVKM. There are 11 residues in the CDR3. V lost 4 bases and J lost 9, with 9 bases in between. DNA for the CDR3: TGTGCCAGCAGTTCCAGGGGCCGCTACACCTTC. This sequence encodes CASSSRGRYTF.

CDR3 nucleotide sequence: TGTGCCAGCACACGGGAGTCCGGAGGCAATCAGCCCCAGCATTTT. This gives the protein CASTRESGGNQPQHF. The V gene is TRBV6-5, the J gene TRBJ1-5; D call uncertain. V lost 7 bases, J lost 2 bases, and 15 bases lay in between. The germline CDR1 and CDR2 sequences are MNHEY and SVGAGI. There are 15 residues in the CDR3.

In this sample, this clone turned up a few times. This sequence joins TRBV19 and TRBJ1-5; tentative D call: TRBD1 (6 bases). Germline V CDR1 and CDR2: LNHDA, SQIVND (reference sequence). The CDR3 contains 14 residues. The V end lost 5 bases, the J end lost 5 bases, and 13 bases lay between the germline ends. The CDR3 sequence is CASSYRAGDQPQHF. In DNA form, the CDR3 reads TGTGCCAGTAGTTACAGGGCTGGGGATCAGCCCCAGCATTTT.

The chain carries TRBV30 and TRBJ1-2; D is unresolved. V lost 5 bases, J lost 8 bases, and 12 bases lay in between. CDR1 and CDR2 from the germline V gene are GTSNPN and SVGIG (reference sequence). The CDR3 is 11 amino acids. The CDR3: CAWAGDLGYTF. CDR3 nucleotide sequence: TGTGCCTGGGCCGGGGATCTAGGCTACACCTTC.

This clone was recorded a few times. This rearrangement joins TRBV7-9 to TRBJ1-3; TRBD1 matches 7 bases. The ends lost 6 bases at V and 4 bases at J; junction bases unmatched: 3. Germline assignment: CDR1 SEHNR and CDR2 FQNEAQ (reference sequence). CDR3 size: 13 residues. The CDR3 is CASRTGTGNTIYF. CDR3 sequence (DNA): TGTGCCAGCAGGACAGGGACAGGAAACACCATATATTTT. Complete variable domain (other parts from reference TRBV7-9 and TRBJ1-3): DTGVSQNPRHKITKRGQNVTFRCDPISEHNRLYWYRQTLGQGPEFLTYFQNEAQLEKSRLLSDRFSAERPKGSFSTLEIQRTEQGDSAMYLCASRTGTGNTIYFGEGSWLTVV.

This clone was recorded only once. Distinct nucleotide sequences in the sample also encode this CDR3. The chain joins TRBV7-9 to TRBJ2-7; D gene uncertain. Between the trimmed V and J ends, which lost 5 bases and 1 base, there was a span of 3 bases. Germline V gene sequence: CDR1 SEHNR, CDR2 FQNEAQ (reference sequence). The CDR3 runs to 11 residues. CDR3 in DNA: TGTGCCAGCAGCCTTTCCTACGAGCAGTACTTC. Its protein product is CASSLSYEQYF.

V gene TRBV29-1 combines with J gene TRBJ2-5, with TRBD1 as a possible D gene (6 bases). Looked up from germline, CDR1 is SQVTM and CDR2 is ANQGSEA. The CDR3 totals 16 residues. The V end lost 1 base, the J end lost 3 bases, and 18 bases lay between the germline ends. CDR3 sequence reads: CSVEGVRGKWEETQYF. CDR3 DNA sequence: TGCAGCGTTGAAGGCGTAAGGGGGAAATGGGAAGAGACCCAGTACTTC.

The gene calls are TRBV15 and TRBJ1-6, with D perhaps matching TRBD1 (6 bases). The CDR3 totals 16 residues. The germline V gene encodes CDR1 LNHNV and CDR2 YYDKDF (reference sequence). V was shortened by 0 bases and J by 6 bases, with 12 bases between the two germline ends. CDR3 sequence (DNA): TGTGCCACCAGCAGAGATTCGAGGGGGAGTAATTCACCCCTCCACTTT. This codes for CATSRDSRGSNSPLHF. Combining the CDR3 with reference TRBV15 and TRBJ1-6 gives the whole variable domain DAMVIQNPRYQVTQFGKPVTLSCSQTLNHNVMYWYQQKSSQAPKLLFHYYDKDFNNEADTPDNFQSRRPNTSFCFLDIRSPGLGDTAMYLCATSRDSRGSNSPLHFGNGTRLTVT.

V and J are TRBV7-6 and TRBJ2-5; D may be TRBD2 (7 bases). Germline values: CDR1 SGHVS, CDR2 FNYEAQ. The CDR3 runs 13 residues. Trimming took 6 bases from V and 2 from J, leaving 10 bases between them. CDR3 sequence: CASREGGQETQYF. In nucleotides, the CDR3 is TGTGCCAGCAGAGAGGGGGGGCAAGAGACCCAGTACTTC.

V usage is TRBV9 and J usage is TRBJ2-7; 7 bases map to TRBD2. Losses at the gene ends were 0 bases for V and 3 bases for J; bases not matched to a gene: 3. CDR1 is SGDLS and CDR2 is YYNGEE in the germline V gene. This CDR3 has 14 residues. The CDR3: CASSVGGLDYEQYF. CDR3 nucleotides: TGTGCCAGCAGCGTAGGAGGACTAGACTACGAGCAGTACTTC.

The gene calls are TRBV2 and TRBJ2-3, with 7 bases identical to TRBD2. The CDR3 covers 16 residues. Germline CDR1 SNHLY, CDR2 FYNNEI. The V gene end was trimmed by 1 base and the J gene end by 2 bases; junction bases not matched to a gene: 6. The CDR3 DNA sequence: TGTGCCAGCAGTGAAGTTAGCGGGTGGGTCACAGATACGCAGTATTTT. Its translation: CASSEVSGWVTDTQYF.

The chain employs TRBV5-1 and TRBJ1-1; D is undetermined. From germline, CDR1 is SGHRS and CDR2 YFSETQ. This CDR3 comprises 13 residues. V was pared by 0 bases and J by 6 bases, with 9 bases between. In nucleotides, the CDR3 is TGCGCCAGCAGCTTGGCCTCTCTATCTGAAGCTTTCTTT. Translation gives CASSLASLSEAFF.

The rearrangement joins TRBV12-3 or TRBV12-4 to TRBJ1-2, with D tentatively TRBD1 (6 bases). Trimming took 8 bases from V and 8 from J, leaving 18 bases between them. The CDR3 spans 13 residues. In DNA, the CDR3 is TGTGCCAGCTCTCTAAGGGGGGGATGGGGCTACACCTTC. As protein: CASSLRGGWGYTF.

The V and J genes are TRBV5-1 and TRBJ1-3; D gene uncertain. V shed 0 bases and J shed 2 bases, with 12 bases lying between them. CDR1 and CDR2 from the germline V gene are SGHRS and YFSETQ. The CDR3 is 16 residues long. The CDR3 sequence is CASSLAGIVAGNTIYF. DNA for the CDR3: TGCGCCAGCAGCTTGGCCGGGATCGTCGCTGGAAACACCATATATTTT.

This chain uses TRBV6-2 or TRBV6-3 with TRBJ2-1; 11 bases agree with TRBD2. The CDR3 runs to 18 residues. Trimming at V came to 5 bases and at J to 3 bases, leaving 12 bases not matched to a gene. From germline, CDR1 is MNHEY and CDR2 SVGEGT. The CDR3 DNA reads as TGTGCCAGCAGTCACACTAGCGGGAGAGCTTTGGACTACAATGAGCAGTTCTTC. Translation gives CASSHTSGRALDYNEQFF.